This T cell receptor (beta chain) was sequenced for a study of CD8+ T cells in alopecia areata. Notes on this clone: The antigen is undetermined.

Broader study findings: During tofacitinib treatment, many expanded lesional clones remained in scalp and blood. Scalp clonality and expanded CD8+ clones among the top 100 were significantly decreased by tofacitinib.

Germline CDR1 and CDR2: GTSNPN and SVGIG (reference sequence). This CDR3 comprises 13 residues. Deletions cut 2 bases from V and 1 base from J, with 8 bases between. Noted treatment: oral pan-JAK inhibitor, 5-10 mg twice daily. The researchers isolated CD4+ and CD8+ T cells from PBMCs by sorting. Extraction and reverse transcription of RNA yielded cDNA as the sequencing template. Assay: immunoSEQ multiplex PCR; the TCRdb copy retains only in-frame clones and omits some. The sample lists about 190,000 clones, around three fifths occurring once. This TCR came from a human donor with alopecia areata. This specimen was CD4+ T cells sorted from blood, taken at week 24, from a patient treated with tofacitinib. The V gene is TRBV30, the J gene TRBJ1-1; D is possibly TRBD1 (5 bases). In DNA form, the CDR3 reads TGTGCCTGGAGTAAGACAGAGAACACTGAAGCTTTCTTT. Translated, it gives CAWSKTENTEAFF.